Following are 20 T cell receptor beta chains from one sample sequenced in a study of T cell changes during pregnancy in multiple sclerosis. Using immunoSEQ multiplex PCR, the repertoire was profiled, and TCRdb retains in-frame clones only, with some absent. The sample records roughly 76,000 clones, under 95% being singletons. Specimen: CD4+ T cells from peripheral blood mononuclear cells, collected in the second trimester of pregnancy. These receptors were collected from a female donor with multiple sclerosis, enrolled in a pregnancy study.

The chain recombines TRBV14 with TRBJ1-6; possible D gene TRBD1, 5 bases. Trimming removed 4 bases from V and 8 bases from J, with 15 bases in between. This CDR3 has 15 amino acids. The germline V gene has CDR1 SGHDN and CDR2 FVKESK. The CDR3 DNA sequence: TGTGCCAGCAGCCTTGTCGGGACTTTGGATTCACCCCTCCACTTT. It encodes CASSLVGTLDSPLHF.

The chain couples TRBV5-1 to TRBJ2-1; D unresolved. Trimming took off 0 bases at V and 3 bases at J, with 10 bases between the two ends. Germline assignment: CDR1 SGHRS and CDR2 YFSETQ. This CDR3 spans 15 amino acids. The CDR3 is CASSLAGGYYNEQFF. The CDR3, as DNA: TGCGCCAGCAGCTTGGCCGGCGGATACTACAATGAGCAGTTCTTC. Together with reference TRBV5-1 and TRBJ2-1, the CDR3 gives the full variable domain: KAGVTQTPRYLIKTRGQQVTLSCSPISGHRSVSWYQQTPGQGLQFLFEYFSETQRNKGNFPGRFSGRQFSNSRSEMNVSTLELGDSALYLCASSLAGGYYNEQFFGPGTRLTVL.

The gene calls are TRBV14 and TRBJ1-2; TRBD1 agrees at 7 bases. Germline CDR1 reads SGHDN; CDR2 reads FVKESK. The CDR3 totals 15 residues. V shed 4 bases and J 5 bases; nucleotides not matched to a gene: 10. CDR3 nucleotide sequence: TGTGCCAGCAGCCTCAGAACAGGGGAATGGTATGGCTACACCTTC. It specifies CASSLRTGEWYGYTF.

The CDR3 DNA reads as TGTGCCAGCAGCGTACAAGAGGCTACGAACACTGAAGCTTTCTTT. The encoded protein is CASSVQEATNTEAFF. This chain connects TRBV9 to TRBJ1-1; no clear D gene. V was trimmed by 1 base and J by 1 base, leaving 11 bases between them. CDR1 and CDR2 (germline): SGDLS, YYNGEE. The CDR3 is 15 amino acids.

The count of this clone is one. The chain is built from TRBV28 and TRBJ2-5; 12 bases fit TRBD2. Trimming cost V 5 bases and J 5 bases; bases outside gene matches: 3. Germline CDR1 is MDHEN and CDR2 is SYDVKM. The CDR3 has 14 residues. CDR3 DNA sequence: TGTGCCAGCAGTACTAGCGGGAGGAGGGAGACCCAGTACTTC. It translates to CASSTSGRRETQYF. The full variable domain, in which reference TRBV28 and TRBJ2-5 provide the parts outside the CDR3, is DVKVTQSSRYLVKRTGEKVFLECVQDMDHENMFWYRQDPGLGLRLIYFSYDVKMKEKGDIPEGYSVSREKKERFSLILESASTNQTSMYLCASSTSGRRETQYFGPGTRLLVL.

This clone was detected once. The CDR3 reads CASMRREGDNEQFF. CDR3 DNA: TGTGCCAGCATGAGGCGGGAGGGGGACAATGAGCAGTTCTTC. This chain connects TRBV6-1 to TRBJ2-1; 9 nucleotides line up with TRBD2. The V gene end was trimmed by 7 bases and the J gene end by 5 bases; junction bases not matched to a gene: 6. Germline values: CDR1 MNHNS, CDR2 SASEGT. CDR3 length: 14 amino acids.

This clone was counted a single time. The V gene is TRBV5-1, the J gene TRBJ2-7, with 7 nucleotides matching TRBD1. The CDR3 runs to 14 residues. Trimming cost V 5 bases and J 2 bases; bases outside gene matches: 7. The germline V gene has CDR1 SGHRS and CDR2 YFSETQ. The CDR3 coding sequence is TGCGCCAGCAGACGAACAGGGGATGCCTACGAGCAGTACTTC. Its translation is CASRRTGDAYEQYF.

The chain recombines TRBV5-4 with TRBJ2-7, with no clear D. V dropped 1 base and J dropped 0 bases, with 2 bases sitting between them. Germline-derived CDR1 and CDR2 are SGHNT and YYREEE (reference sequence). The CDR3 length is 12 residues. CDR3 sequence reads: CASSLYSYEQYF. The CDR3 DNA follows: TGTGCCAGCAGCTTGTACTCCTACGAGCAGTACTTC.

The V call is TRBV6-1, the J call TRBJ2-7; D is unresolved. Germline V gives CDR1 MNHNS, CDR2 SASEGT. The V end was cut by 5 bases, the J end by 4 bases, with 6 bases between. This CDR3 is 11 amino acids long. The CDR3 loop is CASSLFYEQYF. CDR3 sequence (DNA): TGTGCCAGCAGTCTGTTTTACGAGCAGTACTTC.

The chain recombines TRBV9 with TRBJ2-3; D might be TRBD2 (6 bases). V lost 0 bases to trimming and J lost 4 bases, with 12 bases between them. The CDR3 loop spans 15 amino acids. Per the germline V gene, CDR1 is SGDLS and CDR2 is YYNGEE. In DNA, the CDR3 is TGTGCCAGCAGCGTAGGCGGGGTCGTCGCAGATACGCAGTATTTT. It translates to CASSVGGVVADTQYF.

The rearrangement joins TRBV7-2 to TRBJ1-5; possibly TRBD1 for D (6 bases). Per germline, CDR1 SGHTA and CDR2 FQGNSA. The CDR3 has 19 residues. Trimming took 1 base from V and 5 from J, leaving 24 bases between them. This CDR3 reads CASSLDPHGFRGGHQPQHF. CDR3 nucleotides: TGTGCCAGCAGCTTAGATCCTCATGGGTTCAGGGGAGGGCATCAGCCCCAGCATTTT.

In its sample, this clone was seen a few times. DNA for the CDR3: TGTGCCAGCAGTTTACCCGGACAGAGCTATAATTCACCCCTCCACTTT. It specifies CASSLPGQSYNSPLHF. This chain uses TRBV28 with TRBJ1-6, with D perhaps TRBD1 (6 bases). This CDR3 has 16 residues. Germline V gives CDR1 MDHEN, CDR2 SYDVKM. Trimming removed 2 bases from V and 3 bases from J, with 11 bases in between.

The CDR3 bases are TGTGCCATCAGGATGAACGCCGGACTAGCGGGAAACGAGCAGTACTTC. It encodes CAIRMNAGLAGNEQYF. The J gene is TRBJ2-7, the V gene TRBV10-3; the match to TRBD2 covers 12 bases. The CDR3 totals 16 residues. Germline CDR1 is ENHRY and CDR2 is SYGVKD. The junction had 11 bases not matched to a gene; V was cut back by 6 bases and J by 5 bases.

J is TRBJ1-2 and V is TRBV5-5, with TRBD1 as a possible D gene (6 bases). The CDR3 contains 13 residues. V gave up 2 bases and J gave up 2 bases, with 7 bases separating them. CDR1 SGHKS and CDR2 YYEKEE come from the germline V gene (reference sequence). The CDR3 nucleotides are TGTGCCAGCAGCTTTGGACAGAACTATGGCTACACCTTC. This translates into CASSFGQNYGYTF.

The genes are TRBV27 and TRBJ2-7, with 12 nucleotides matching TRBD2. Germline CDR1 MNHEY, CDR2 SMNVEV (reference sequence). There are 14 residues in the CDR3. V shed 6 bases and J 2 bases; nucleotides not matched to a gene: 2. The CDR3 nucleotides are TGTGCCAGCAGAAGGACTAGCGGGACCTACGAGCAGTACTTC. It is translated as CASRRTSGTYEQYF.

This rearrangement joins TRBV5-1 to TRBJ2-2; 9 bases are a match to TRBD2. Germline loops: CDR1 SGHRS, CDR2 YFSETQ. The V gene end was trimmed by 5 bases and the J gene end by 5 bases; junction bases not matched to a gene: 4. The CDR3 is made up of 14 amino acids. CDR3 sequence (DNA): TGCGCCAGCAGTTTAGCGGGGGTTACCGGGGAGCTGTTTTTT. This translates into CASSLAGVTGELFF.

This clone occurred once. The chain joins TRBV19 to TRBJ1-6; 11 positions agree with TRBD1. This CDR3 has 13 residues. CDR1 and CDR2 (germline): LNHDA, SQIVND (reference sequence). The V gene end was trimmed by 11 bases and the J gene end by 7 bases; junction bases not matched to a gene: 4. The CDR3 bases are TGTGCCTCCGGGACAGGGGGAAATTCACCCCTCCACTTT. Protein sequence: CASGTGGNSPLHF.

The CDR3 nucleotides are TGCAGCGTTGAAGTGGCAGGGGTCACAGATACGCAGTATTTT. It yields the protein CSVEVAGVTDTQYF. The V gene is TRBV29-1, the J gene TRBJ2-3; a possible D gene is TRBD1 (6 bases). The germline V gene encodes CDR1 SQVTM and CDR2 ANQGSEA. Between the trimmed V and J ends, which lost 1 base and 2 bases, there was a span of 10 bases. The CDR3 covers 14 residues.

The CDR3, as DNA: TGTGCCAGCAGCTTAGGGGGACAGTACTATGGCTACACCTTC. Residues: CASSLGGQYYGYTF. The chain couples TRBV7-2 to TRBJ1-2; 7 nucleotides line up with TRBD1. V shed 1 base and J 3 bases; nucleotides not matched to a gene: 2. CDR1 and CDR2 (germline): SGHTA, FQGNSA. The CDR3 runs to 14 residues.

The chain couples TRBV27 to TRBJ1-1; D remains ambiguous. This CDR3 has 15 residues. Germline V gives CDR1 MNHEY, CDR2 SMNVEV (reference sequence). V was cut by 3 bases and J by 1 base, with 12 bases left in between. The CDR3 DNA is TGTGCCAGCAGTTTGCGGAGGTCGGGGAACACTGAAGCTTTCTTT. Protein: CASSLRRSGNTEAFF.